The 15 T cell receptor beta chains reported below all come from one sample, sequenced in a study of vaccination effects on CD4 cells after COVID-19. Their antigen targets remain unknown. TCRdb's copy holds only in-frame clones and misses some; the assay was immunoSEQ multiplex PCR. This sample has under 60,000 clones, with over 50% found just once. Subsequent to less than 13 days of culture, CD4+ T cells were isolated. The starting material was CD4+ T cells from PBMCs cultured without peptide, obtained before COVID-19 vaccination. These receptors all come from a human donor who received a COVID-19 vaccine.

The V and J genes are TRBV19 and TRBJ2-7; perhaps D is TRBD1 or TRBD2 (6 bases each). The CDR3 contains 15 residues. Germline lookup yields CDR1 LNHDA and CDR2 SQIVND (reference sequence). The germline V and J ends were trimmed by 4 bases and 1 base, with 14 bases remaining between them. The DNA of the CDR3 is TGTGCCAGTAGTACAGGGGAGGCGTCGTCCTACGAGCAGTACTTC. This encodes CASSTGEASSYEQYF.

This sequence joins TRBV6-5 and TRBJ1-2; 7 bases are a match to TRBD1. This CDR3 has 11 amino acids. The junction had 2 bases not matched to a gene; V was cut back by 6 bases and J by 7 bases. CDR1 is MNHEY and CDR2 is SVGAGI in the germline V gene. CDR3 in DNA: TGTGCCAGCAGAGGGGGCGGTGGCTACACCTTC. Its translation: CASRGGGGYTF.

The sample holds a few counts of this clone. Other DNA sequences within the sample encode an identical CDR3. This rearrangement joins TRBV9 to TRBJ2-1; no definite D call. CDR3 length: 12 residues. The V gene lost 4 bases and the J gene lost 4 bases, with 6 bases spanning the gap. The V gene's germline CDR1 is SGDLS and CDR2 YYNGEE. The CDR3 sequence is CASSPTYNEQFF. The CDR3 nucleotides are TGTGCCAGCAGCCCTACATACAATGAGCAGTTCTTC.

This sequence joins TRBV10-3 and TRBJ2-3; D is uncertain. The V and J ends lost 5 bases and 1 base respectively, with 4 bases between them. CDR1 is ENHRY, CDR2 SYGVKD, per germline. There are 12 residues in the CDR3. CDR3 bases: TGTGCCATCAGTCCTGGCACAGATACGCAGTATTTT. Translating it yields CAISPGTDTQYF.

Here the CDR3 reads CASSLPGLGPYEQYF. CDR3 DNA: TGTGCCAGCAGCCTCCCCGGACTAGGTCCCTACGAGCAGTACTTC. This chain uses TRBV11-2 with TRBJ2-7, with 7 bases that match TRBD2. CDR1 and CDR2 from the germline V gene are SGHAT and FQNNGV. The CDR3 loop spans 15 amino acids. With 5 bases clipped from V and 2 bases from J, the junction kept 9 bases outside the gene matches.

The chain recombines TRBV10-3 with TRBJ2-6; D is ambiguous. Germline loops: CDR1 ENHRY, CDR2 SYGVKD. The CDR3 has 19 amino acids. V lost 4 bases to trimming and J lost 0 bases, with 19 bases between them. CDR3 region: CAISGTPGLRYSGANVLTF. The CDR3 bases are TGTGCCATCAGTGGAACCCCGGGTCTTCGCTACTCTGGGGCCAACGTCCTGACTTTC.

The J gene is TRBJ2-7, the V gene TRBV12-2; no check of the table's D call, TRBD2, against the DNA was made. TRBV12-2 is annotated as a pseudogene. The CDR3 covers 16 residues. Here the CDR3 reads CASRPSGTSDSYEQYF. The CDR3 coding sequence is TGTGCAAGTCGCCCTTCCGGGACTAGCGATTCCTACGAGCAGTACTTC.

The chain uses TRBV5-4 and TRBJ1-2, with D maybe TRBD1 (5 bases). The germline gives CDR1 SGHNT, CDR2 YYREEE (reference sequence). This CDR3 comprises 13 residues. Trimming left V 5 bases short and J 7 bases short, with 15 bases between. The CDR3 here is CASRERGAAGYTF. The CDR3 DNA reads as TGTGCCAGCAGGGAGAGGGGCGCGGCTGGCTACACCTTC.

The V call is TRBV4-2, the J call TRBJ2-2; D is unresolved. The CDR3 has 13 residues. The germline V and J ends were trimmed by 4 bases and 5 bases, with 8 bases remaining between them. Germline CDR1 and CDR2: LGHNA and YNFKEQ. In nucleotides, the CDR3 is TGTGCCAGCAGCCCGCACGGTACCGGGGAGCTGTTTTTT. Translation gives CASSPHGTGELFF.

The genes are TRBV2 and TRBJ2-5; D is unclear. Trimming took off 10 bases at V and 5 bases at J, with 23 bases between the two ends. Germline CDR1 SNHLY, CDR2 FYNNEI. The CDR3 runs 15 residues. CDR3 residues: CATPRGTAPTETQYF. The CDR3 DNA reads TGTGCCACCCCCCGAGGCACAGCTCCAACGGAGACCCAGTACTTC.

This chain uses TRBV9 with TRBJ2-3; possibly TRBD2 for D (6 bases). V lost 3 bases to trimming and J lost 5 bases, with 16 bases between them. CDR1 and CDR2 (germline): SGDLS, YYNGEE. The CDR3 runs 15 residues. DNA for the CDR3: TGTGCCAGCAGCGCGACATCGGGACTCGAAGATACGCAGTATTTT. Its translation is CASSATSGLEDTQYF.

CDR3 nucleotides: TGTGCCAGTAGCACAACACAGGGCCACTCTGGAAACACCATATATTTT. Its protein product is CASSTTQGHSGNTIYF. The V gene is TRBV19, the J gene TRBJ1-3; D is possibly TRBD1 (6 bases). This CDR3 spans 16 amino acids. Germline CDR1 LNHDA, CDR2 SQIVND (reference sequence). V lost 6 bases and J lost 0, with 15 bases in between.

The chain uses TRBV10-3 and TRBJ1-2; D remains unclear. V dropped 3 bases and J dropped 2 bases, with 16 bases sitting between them. The CDR3 runs 16 residues. Germline-derived CDR1 and CDR2 are ENHRY and SYGVKD. The CDR3 loop is CAISDPLGGGNYGYTF. The CDR3 DNA reads TGTGCCATCAGTGACCCGCTGGGAGGCGGGAACTATGGCTACACCTTC.

The V call is TRBV9, the J call TRBJ1-3, with TRBD1 identical over 7 bases. This CDR3 comprises 15 residues. Germline assignment: CDR1 SGDLS and CDR2 YYNGEE. The ends lost 4 bases at V and 4 bases at J; junction bases unmatched: 8. The CDR3, as DNA: TGTGCCAGCAGCACCAGACAGGGAGGCGGAAACACCATATATTTT. Translated, it gives CASSTRQGGGNTIYF.

The chain links TRBV29-1 to TRBJ2-1; TRBD2 matches at 7 bases. The trim removed 4 bases at V and 6 bases at J, leaving 12 bases unmatched. The germline gives CDR1 SQVTM, CDR2 ANQGSEA. This CDR3 is 15 amino acids long. CDR3 in amino acids: CSVVHRGSLSNEQFF. The CDR3 DNA reads TGCAGCGTTGTTCATCGCGGGAGTTTGTCCAATGAGCAGTTCTTC.